The 3 T cell receptor beta chains below come from one sample, sequenced in a study of beta chain features in type 1 diabetes. Reverse transcription of all isolated RNA meant that expressed TCRB transcripts were sequenced. Profiled with immunoSEQ multiplex PCR; TCRdb holds only in-frame clones, not every one. Of a few hundred thousand clones in the sample, 20% were seen once. Sequenced sample: naive CD4+ T cells from blood. The receptors were sampled from a woman between 18 and 29 years old in good health.

This clone was detected a few times. V and J are TRBV5-6 and TRBJ1-2; unclear D gene. The V gene lost 4 bases and the J gene lost 4 bases, with 14 bases spanning the gap. Germline V lookup: CDR1 SGHDT, CDR2 YYEEEE. This CDR3 spans 14 amino acids. The CDR3 loop reads CASSGVGEIYGYTF. For the CDR3, the DNA is TGTGCCAGCAGCGGGGTTGGGGAGATCTATGGCTACACCTTC.

The chain links TRBV9 to TRBJ2-1; D is undetermined. The ends were cut back, 2 bases at V and 9 bases at J, with 12 bases in the middle. Germline V gives CDR1 SGDLS, CDR2 YYNGEE. The CDR3 sequence is 13 residues long. In DNA, the CDR3 is TGTGCCAGCAGCGTTTCTCCTTTAGTTGAGCAGTTCTTC. This gives the protein CASSVSPLVEQFF.

The chain links TRBV4-1 to TRBJ1-3, with a weak D call TRBD1 (6 bases). The V gene lost 1 base and the J gene lost 3 bases, with 19 bases spanning the gap. Germline V gene data show CDR1 as MGHRA and CDR2 as YSYEKL. CDR3 size: 18 residues. The CDR3 bases are TGCGCCAGCAGCCAAGGCAGGGGCCGAGGGCTTGGTGGAAACACCATATATTTT. This sequence encodes CASSQGRGRGLGGNTIYF.